The 11 T cell receptor beta chains given below trace back to one sample, sequenced in a study of T cell repertoires in cytomegalovirus infection. TCRdb reprocessed the reads via MiXCR and lists one record per CDR3 protein. The sample has roughly 500,000 distinct CDR3 sequences; about 17% are singletons. The sequencing sample was made of CD8+ T cells from PBMCs. The source is a human donor in good health (CMV status not recorded). Some clones in this sample may be carry-over from other donors' samples.

In this sample, this clonotype turned up many times. The chain recombines TRBV7-8 with TRBJ2-2; D gene ambiguous. Germline CDR1 is SGHVS and CDR2 is FQNEAQ. The CDR3 has 14 amino acids. The ends were cut back, 2 bases at V and 6 bases at J, with 10 bases in the middle. CDR3 coding DNA: TGTGCCAGCAGCTTAAACAGCGAGGCCGGGGAGCTGTTTTTT. This gives the protein CASSLNSEAGELFF.

The table lists this clonotype with many counts. This chain links TRBV27 with TRBJ1-1; TRBD1 aligns across 8 bases. The CDR3 has 12 amino acids. Germline V gene data show CDR1 as MNHEY and CDR2 as SMNVEV (reference sequence). Unmatched junction bases numbered 5, after V lost 6 bases and J lost 8 bases. The CDR3 protein is CASRRTGTEAFF. In DNA form, the CDR3 reads TGTGCCAGCAGAAGGACAGGGACGGAAGCTTTCTTT.

The chain recombines TRBV28 with TRBJ2-1; 10 bases align to TRBD1. Trimming at V came to 10 bases and at J to 6 bases, leaving 12 bases not matched to a gene. This CDR3 is built from 15 residues. Germline-derived CDR1 and CDR2 are MDHEN and SYDVKM. The CDR3 nucleotides read TGTGCCACCCGACCGGGACAGGGGATTCTCAATGAGCAGTTCTTC. It is translated as CATRPGQGILNEQFF.

In this sample, this clonotype turned up a few times. The rearrangement uses TRBV15 and TRBJ2-3; no reliable D call. Trimming pared 0 bases from V and 1 base from J, leaving 11 bases between. The CDR3 extends over 16 amino acids. Germline V gene lookup returns CDR1 LNHNV and CDR2 YYDKDF (reference sequence). The CDR3 is CATSRERLGGTDTQYF. The CDR3 DNA follows: TGTGCCACCAGCAGAGAGCGTTTGGGCGGCACAGATACGCAGTATTTT.

The genes are TRBV11-2 and TRBJ1-2; D may be TRBD1 (5 bases). This CDR3 contains 14 residues. Germline CDR1 is SGHAT and CDR2 is FQNNGV. V lost 0 bases and J 7 bases, leaving 12 bases between the germline ends. The CDR3 nucleotides are TGTGCCAGCAGCTTAGAGGCGGGGACGGGTGGCTACACCTTC. Translation: CASSLEAGTGGYTF.

This clonotype was counted between two and nine times. This rearrangement joins TRBV5-1 to TRBJ2-5; D might be TRBD1 (6 bases). This CDR3 spans 16 amino acids. The V gene's germline CDR1 is SGHRS and CDR2 YFSETQ. V shed 3 bases and J shed 0 bases, with 15 bases lying between them. CDR3 residues: CASSSTGFPYQETQYF. The CDR3 nucleotides are TGCGCCAGCAGCTCGACAGGATTCCCGTACCAAGAGACCCAGTACTTC.

This clonotype was seen at least ten times. V and J are TRBV7-3 and TRBJ1-1; D uncertain. This CDR3 contains 13 residues. V was trimmed by 0 bases and J by 3 bases, leaving 5 bases between them. Looked up from germline, CDR1 is SGHTA and CDR2 is FQGTGA. The CDR3 reads CASSLTADTEAFF. Written as DNA, the CDR3 is TGTGCCAGCAGCTTAACGGCAGACACTGAAGCTTTCTTT.

This clonotype was counted many times. The chain is built from TRBV6-1 and TRBJ2-2; a possible D gene is TRBD1 (6 bases). The CDR3 runs 14 residues. CDR1 and CDR2 (germline): MNHNS, SASEGT. Trimming left V 8 bases short and J 0 bases short, with 10 bases between. The chain's CDR3 is CASAGTPNTGELFF. The CDR3 DNA is TGTGCCAGCGCCGGGACACCGAACACCGGGGAGCTGTTTTTT.

Of note for this clonotype: At one boundary the junction diverges from the germline segment, which might be a read error. The chain uses TRBV28 and TRBJ2-1; D call uncertain. CDR1 is MDHEN, CDR2 SYDVKM, per germline. This CDR3 is 15 amino acids long. CDR3 amino acids: CASSFPPSSCNEQFF. In DNA form, the CDR3 reads TGTGCCAGCAGTTTCCCACCAAGCTCCTGCAATGAGCAGTTCTTC. Full variable domain (missing parts from reference TRBV28 and TRBJ2-1): DVKVTQSSRYLVKRTGEKVFLECVQDMDHENMFWYRQDPGLGLRLIYFSYDVKMKEKGDIPEGYSVSREKKERFSLILESASTNQTSMYLCASSFPPSSCNEQFFGPGTRLTVL.

This clonotype showed up many times. This sequence joins TRBV5-6 and TRBJ1-2, with 9 bases identical to TRBD1. V lost 2 bases to trimming and J lost 4 bases; unmatched junction nucleotides: 9. Germline CDR1 reads SGHDT; CDR2 reads YYEEEE. The length of the CDR3 is 16 residues. The CDR3 DNA is TGTGCCAGCAGCTTACAGGGGGCATCGAAAAGCTATGGCTACACCTTC. Protein product: CASSLQGASKSYGYTF. The full variable domain, completed using reference TRBV5-6 and TRBJ1-2, is DAGVTQSPTHLIKTRGQQVTLRCSPKSGHDTVSWYQQALGQGPQFIFQYYEEEERQRGNFPDRFSGHQFPNYSSELNVNALLLGDSALYLCASSLQGASKSYGYTFGSGTRLTVV.

This clonotype was counted a few times. The J gene is TRBJ2-7, the V gene TRBV11-2, with TRBD2 as a possible D gene (5 bases). CDR1 and CDR2 (germline): SGHAT, FQNNGV. Trimming left V 8 bases short and J 2 bases short, with 13 bases between. The CDR3 spans 13 residues. The DNA of the CDR3 is TGTGCCAGCTCCGAGGGAGAACCCTACGAGCAGTACTTC. This codes for CASSEGEPYEQYF.